The next 31 T cell receptor beta chains were all read from a single sample in a study of spatial heterogeneity in lung cancer. Stated time point: sample taken at primary tumor resection. Unsorted tumor, nontumor lung tissue or cryopreserved PBMC supplied the whole RNA. MiXCR was run by TCRdb on the 5' RACE reads, yielding one entry per CDR3 protein. Here the sample spans approximately 52,000 distinct CDR3 sequences, 5.3% being singletons. Sequenced here: PBMCs, sampled at surgery. These receptors originate from a male donor with early-stage non-small cell lung cancer.

This clonotype was observed at least ten times. This chain uses TRBV7-8 with TRBJ2-1, with TRBD2 matching 7 bases. Germline CDR1 is SGHVS and CDR2 is FQNEAQ. Trimming cost V 5 bases and J 5 bases; bases outside gene matches: 15. This CDR3 has 17 residues. Here the CDR3 reads CASSPSGGLLAHNEQFF. Written as DNA, the CDR3 is TGTGCCAGCAGCCCTAGCGGCGGACTCTTGGCCCACAATGAGCAGTTCTTC.

In its sample, this clonotype was seen many times. Here the CDR3 DNA reads TGTGCCAGCAGCTTAGACCGCGGGACTAATGAAAAACTGTTTTTT. Amino acid sequence: CASSLDRGTNEKLFF. This rearrangement joins TRBV11-2 to TRBJ1-4; D is unclear. Trimming shortened V by 0 bases and J by 2 bases, and 7 bases separated the two germline ends. Germline V gene lookup returns CDR1 SGHAT and CDR2 FQNNGV. The CDR3 length is 15 residues.

The sample holds many counts of this clonotype. V usage is TRBV12-3 or TRBV12-4 and J usage is TRBJ2-4; TRBD1 is a possible D gene (6 bases). With 5 bases removed from V and 8 bases from J, the gap between germline ends came to 16 bases. This CDR3 has 14 amino acids. CDR3 bases: TGTGCCAGCAGTCCCCGGGCCCCAGGGGACATTCAGTACTTC. Amino acids: CASSPRAPGDIQYF.

The table lists this clonotype with many counts. The genes are TRBV7-2 and TRBJ2-3, with D perhaps matching TRBD1 or TRBD2 (5 bases each). The CDR3 spans 15 residues. In germline, CDR1 is SGHTA, CDR2 FQGNSA. The germline V and J ends were trimmed by 5 bases and 2 bases, with 14 bases remaining between them. The chain's CDR3 is CASSPWVGDTDTQYF. The DNA for the CDR3 is TGTGCCAGCAGCCCGTGGGTGGGGGACACAGATACGCAGTATTTT.

The table lists this clonotype with many counts. The chain carries TRBV10-3 and TRBJ2-5; 8 bases match TRBD2. This CDR3 is built from 18 residues. V lost 0 bases and J lost 3; bases outside the gene matches: 12. The germline V gene encodes CDR1 ENHRY and CDR2 SYGVKD. The CDR3 is CAISESRPGGIGEETQYF. CDR3 in DNA: TGTGCCATCAGTGAGTCAAGGCCGGGAGGGATTGGAGAAGAGACCCAGTACTTC.

This clonotype has a count of ten or more. The V call is TRBV20-1, the J call TRBJ2-3, with a weak D call TRBD2 (6 bases). V lost 6 bases and J 0 bases, leaving 13 bases between the germline ends. The germline V gene encodes CDR1 DFQATT and CDR2 SNEGSKA (reference sequence). The CDR3 runs to 14 residues. Here the CDR3 DNA reads TGCAGTGCCTCCCGGGCGGGGAGCACAGATACGCAGTATTTT. Amino acids: CSASRAGSTDTQYF.

In this sample, this clonotype turned up once. The chain is built from TRBV11-1 and TRBJ2-5; tentatively, D is TRBD1 (6 bases). The V end was cut by 4 bases, the J end by 5 bases, with 23 bases between. Germline CDR1 is SGHAT and CDR2 is FQDESV (reference sequence). This CDR3 spans 17 amino acids. In DNA, the CDR3 is TGTGCCAGCAGCTATCCTCCGGGACAAATCAGAATCGAGACCCAGTACTTC. This gives the protein CASSYPPGQIRIETQYF.

This clonotype showed up many times. This sequence joins TRBV7-2 and TRBJ2-1; D remains unclear. The germline V gene has CDR1 SGHTA and CDR2 FQGNSA. The length of the CDR3 is 15 residues. V was pared by 1 base and J by 0 bases, with 7 bases between. The CDR3 spells CASSLDRLSYNEQFF. The CDR3 coding sequence is TGTGCCAGCAGCTTAGATCGACTCTCCTACAATGAGCAGTTCTTC.

This clonotype was found many times. The genes are TRBV21-1 and TRBJ2-2; TRBD2, the table's D call, lacks a check against the DNA. TRBV21-1 is described as a pseudogene. The CDR3 length is 18 residues. CDR3 region: CASSNEIAGGSNTGELFF. CDR3 in DNA: TGTGCCAGCAGCAATGAGATAGCGGGAGGGTCGAACACCGGGGAGCTGTTTTTT.

This clonotype was counted at least ten times. The V and J genes are TRBV10-3 and TRBJ2-7; possible D gene TRBD1, 5 bases. The CDR3 totals 12 residues. CDR1 and CDR2 (germline): ENHRY, SYGVKD. The V and J ends lost 4 bases and 5 bases respectively, with 9 bases between them. The DNA for the CDR3 is TGTGCCATCAGTGGGACATCGAACGAGCAGTACTTC. It codes for CAISGTSNEQYF.

In this sample, this clonotype turned up many times. The chain employs TRBV5-1 and TRBJ2-3; tentative D call: TRBD1 (6 bases). V lost 4 bases and J lost 3, with 12 bases in between. This CDR3 has 14 residues. Per the germline V gene, CDR1 is SGHRS and CDR2 is YFSETQ. The CDR3 sequence: CASSTSGTTDTQYF. The CDR3 bases are TGCGCCAGCAGCACGTCCGGGACAACAGATACGCAGTATTTT.

This clonotype was recorded many times. The CDR3 nucleotides are TGTGCCAGCAGCCCTCGTTTGAACACTGAAGCTTTCTTT. Protein sequence: CASSPRLNTEAFF. This sequence joins TRBV28 and TRBJ1-1, with D hard to call. V lost 6 bases, J lost 0 bases, and 8 bases lay in between. There are 13 residues in the CDR3. Germline CDR1 MDHEN, CDR2 SYDVKM.

This clonotype was detected many times. The chain uses TRBV6-6 and TRBJ1-5; 7 positions agree with TRBD1. V dropped 5 bases and J dropped 7; count of bases not matched to a gene: 8. Germline-derived CDR1 and CDR2 are MNHNY and SVGAGI (reference sequence). CDR3 length: 14 amino acids. DNA for the CDR3: TGTGCCAGCAGTCGTCGACAGGGAGAGCAGCCCCAGCATTTT. It translates to CASSRRQGEQPQHF.

This clonotype was picked up a small number of times. The rearrangement uses TRBV5-1 and TRBJ2-1; D unresolved. Trimming shortened V by 4 bases and J by 8 bases, and 10 bases separated the two germline ends. Germline V gene lookup returns CDR1 SGHRS and CDR2 YFSETQ. The CDR3 runs to 12 residues. CDR3 sequence: CASSRPSDEQFF. CDR3 sequence (DNA): TGCGCCAGCAGCCGTCCTTCGGATGAGCAGTTCTTC.

Ten or more counts support this clonotype. The chain employs TRBV30 and TRBJ2-7, with TRBD1 identical over 9 bases. There are 15 residues in the CDR3. V was clipped by 3 bases and J by 3 bases; unmatched bases: 9. Looked up from germline, CDR1 is GTSNPN and CDR2 is SVGIG (reference sequence). The CDR3 DNA follows: TGTGCCTGGAGCCCAATGAGGGACAGGGTCTACGAGCAGTACTTC. Its protein product is CAWSPMRDRVYEQYF.

This clonotype has more than one count but fewer than ten. CDR3 DNA: TGTGCCAGCAGCGTCTACAGGGCACCCTCCTACGAGCAGTACTTC. As protein: CASSVYRAPSYEQYF. The chain links TRBV9 to TRBJ2-7; D is perhaps TRBD1 (6 bases). The CDR3 is 15 residues long. The V gene lost 2 bases and the J gene lost 0 bases, with 12 bases spanning the gap. Germline assignment: CDR1 SGDLS and CDR2 YYNGEE. Together with reference TRBV9 and TRBJ2-7, the CDR3 gives the full variable domain: DSGVTQTPKHLITATGQRVTLRCSPRSGDLSVYWYQQSLDQGLQFLIQYYNGEERAKGNILERFSAQQFPDLHSELNLSSLELGDSALYFCASSVYRAPSYEQYFGPGTRLTVT.

This clonotype was observed many times. The chain couples TRBV20-1 to TRBJ2-1; 8 positions match TRBD1. The CDR3 totals 13 residues. The ends lost 8 bases at V and 7 bases at J; junction bases unmatched: 10. Per the germline V gene, CDR1 is DFQATT and CDR2 is SNEGSKA (reference sequence). The CDR3 sequence: CSPLGTGRNEQFF. The CDR3 DNA reads TGCAGTCCCCTGGGGACAGGAAGGAATGAGCAGTTCTTC.

This clonotype has ten or more counts. This sequence joins TRBV12-3 or TRBV12-4 and TRBJ2-5; 8 nucleotides align to TRBD1. This CDR3 has 15 amino acids. Germline trimming cut 6 bases from V and 4 bases from J; bases unmatched to any gene: 10. The CDR3 DNA reads as TGTGCCAGCAGCCTCCTACAGGGGGGCGTAGAGACCCAGTACTTC. Translation: CASSLLQGGVETQYF.

This clonotype has at least ten counts. The J gene is TRBJ2-7, the V gene TRBV6-5; D uncertain. There are 13 residues in the CDR3. From germline, CDR1 is MNHEY and CDR2 SVGAGI. Trimming took 7 bases from V and 0 from J, leaving 10 bases between them. Here the CDR3 DNA reads TGTGCCAGCACGGGTCGGAGCTCCTACGAGCAGTACTTC. As protein: CASTGRSSYEQYF.

This clonotype was found many times. V usage is TRBV7-9 and J usage is TRBJ2-7, with 7 bases lining up with TRBD1. CDR1 is SEHNR and CDR2 is FQNEAQ in the germline V gene (reference sequence). With 1 base clipped from V and 1 base from J, the junction kept 1 base outside the gene matches. CDR3 size: 14 residues. CDR3 amino acids: CASSLEGQSYEQYF. CDR3 DNA sequence: TGTGCCAGCAGCTTAGAGGGACAGTCCTACGAGCAGTACTTC. Full variable domain (remainder filled in from reference TRBV7-9 and TRBJ2-7): DTGVSQNPRHKITKRGQNVTFRCDPISEHNRLYWYRQTLGQGPEFLTYFQNEAQLEKSRLLSDRFSAERPKGSFSTLEIQRTEQGDSAMYLCASSLEGQSYEQYFGPGTRLTVT.

This clonotype came up many times. The gene calls are TRBV18 and TRBJ2-3; 13 bases align to TRBD2. J gave up 5 bases and V 4 bases, and 3 bases lay outside the gene matches. This CDR3 has 15 amino acids. Germline loops: CDR1 KGHSH, CDR2 LQKENI. The CDR3: CASSRLAGGLDTQYF. CDR3 bases: TGTGCCAGCTCACGACTAGCGGGAGGACTAGATACGCAGTATTTT.

This clonotype was recorded at least ten times. V gene TRBV15 combines with J gene TRBJ2-5; TRBD2 matches 7 bases. Germline loops: CDR1 LNHNV, CDR2 YYDKDF (reference sequence). V dropped 8 bases and J dropped 7; count of bases not matched to a gene: 10. The CDR3 is made up of 13 amino acids. Here the CDR3 DNA reads TGTGCCACCGAAGACTTATGGGAGGGGACCCAGTACTTC. Translation gives CATEDLWEGTQYF. Combining the CDR3 with reference TRBV15 and TRBJ2-5 gives the whole variable domain DAMVIQNPRYQVTQFGKPVTLSCSQTLNHNVMYWYQQKSSQAPKLLFHYYDKDFNNEADTPDNFQSRRPNTSFCFLDIRSPGLGDTAMYLCATEDLWEGTQYFGPGTRLLVL.

The chain couples TRBV7-9 to TRBJ2-2; TRBD2 is a possible D gene (5 bases). The V gene lost 3 bases and the J gene lost 2 bases, with 19 bases spanning the gap. This CDR3 region has 18 residues. Germline V lookup: CDR1 SEHNR, CDR2 FQNEAQ (reference sequence). CDR3 bases: TGTGCCAGCAGCTTGACATTGATGGCGGGCCTAAACACCGGGGAGCTGTTTTTT. Its translation: CASSLTLMAGLNTGELFF. Variable domain in full (rest from reference TRBV7-9 and TRBJ2-2): DTGVSQNPRHKITKRGQNVTFRCDPISEHNRLYWYRQTLGQGPEFLTYFQNEAQLEKSRLLSDRFSAERPKGSFSTLEIQRTEQGDSAMYLCASSLTLMAGLNTGELFFGEGSRLTVL.

This clonotype was recorded many times. This chain connects TRBV5-1 to TRBJ2-1; TRBD2 is a possible D gene (5 bases). The V end lost 0 bases, the J end lost 6 bases, and 10 bases lay between the germline ends. The length of the CDR3 is 14 residues. Germline V gives CDR1 SGHRS, CDR2 YFSETQ. In nucleotides, the CDR3 is TGCGCCAGCAGCTTGGACGGGATACCCAATGAGCAGTTCTTC. This encodes CASSLDGIPNEQFF.

This clonotype was counted many times. The gene calls are TRBV4-2 and TRBJ2-3; the D gene is possibly TRBD2 (5 bases). Per germline, CDR1 LGHNA and CDR2 YNFKEQ. The CDR3 spans 13 residues. V dropped 3 bases and J dropped 6 bases, with 10 bases sitting between them. The CDR3 DNA follows: TGTGCCAGCAGCCAGGCGGAGGACGATACGCAGTATTTT. It yields the protein CASSQAEDDTQYF.

This clonotype was recorded at least ten times. The rearrangement links TRBV10-2 to TRBJ2-3; TRBD2 matches at 13 bases. The germline V gene encodes CDR1 WSHSY and CDR2 SAAADI. V was clipped by 3 bases and J by 8 bases; unmatched bases: 5. The CDR3 runs 15 residues. The CDR3 reads CASSETSGRAGTQYF. CDR3 DNA sequence: TGCGCCAGCAGTGAAACTAGCGGGAGGGCCGGTACGCAGTATTTT.

This clonotype occurred a few times. V is TRBV5-1 and J is TRBJ2-3, with TRBD2 identical over 7 bases. V was pared by 2 bases and J by 6 bases, with 6 bases of the junction left unmatched. This CDR3 has 14 amino acids. Germline lookup yields CDR1 SGHRS and CDR2 YFSETQ. CDR3 protein: CASSFGLVRDTQYF. The CDR3 DNA is TGCGCCAGCAGCTTCGGACTAGTCCGGGATACGCAGTATTTT.

This clonotype was detected many times. The V and J genes are TRBV20-1 and TRBJ2-1, with 8 bases aligning to TRBD1. This CDR3 is 15 amino acids long. With V trimmed by 6 bases and J by 5 bases, 12 bases remained unmatched. From germline, CDR1 is DFQATT and CDR2 SNEGSKA (reference sequence). CDR3 protein: CSAQPRGLQNNEQFF. CDR3 nucleotides: TGCAGTGCCCAACCCAGGGGGCTTCAAAACAATGAGCAGTTCTTC.

The genes are TRBV6-2 or TRBV6-3 and TRBJ2-7; no definite D call. The CDR3 is 13 amino acids. The V end was cut by 7 bases, the J end by 5 bases, with 15 bases between. CDR1 and CDR2 (germline): MNHEY, SVGEGT. CDR3 in DNA: TGTGCCAGCACTGGGGTTTTGACCAACGAGCAGTACTTC. Amino acids: CASTGVLTNEQYF.

This clonotype was seen at least ten times. The chain has TRBV11-2 and TRBJ1-6, with TRBD1 matching over 10 bases. Losses at the gene ends were 5 bases for V and 9 bases for J; bases not matched to a gene: 7. This CDR3 comprises 15 residues. Germline CDR1 and CDR2: SGHAT and FQNNGV. The CDR3 coding sequence is TGTGCCAGCAGCCTCTACGGGACAGGGGCTTCACCCCTCCACTTT. Encoded protein: CASSLYGTGASPLHF.

The chain carries TRBV7-8 and TRBJ1-1, with 9 bases fitting TRBD1. Trimming cost V 5 bases and J 0 bases; bases outside gene matches: 16. Germline V gene sequence: CDR1 SGHVS, CDR2 FQNEAQ. CDR3 length: 19 amino acids. Here the CDR3 reads CASSVPRDREEVLNTEAFF. Here the CDR3 DNA reads TGTGCCAGCAGCGTACCGAGGGACAGGGAGGAAGTTTTGAACACTGAAGCTTTCTTT.